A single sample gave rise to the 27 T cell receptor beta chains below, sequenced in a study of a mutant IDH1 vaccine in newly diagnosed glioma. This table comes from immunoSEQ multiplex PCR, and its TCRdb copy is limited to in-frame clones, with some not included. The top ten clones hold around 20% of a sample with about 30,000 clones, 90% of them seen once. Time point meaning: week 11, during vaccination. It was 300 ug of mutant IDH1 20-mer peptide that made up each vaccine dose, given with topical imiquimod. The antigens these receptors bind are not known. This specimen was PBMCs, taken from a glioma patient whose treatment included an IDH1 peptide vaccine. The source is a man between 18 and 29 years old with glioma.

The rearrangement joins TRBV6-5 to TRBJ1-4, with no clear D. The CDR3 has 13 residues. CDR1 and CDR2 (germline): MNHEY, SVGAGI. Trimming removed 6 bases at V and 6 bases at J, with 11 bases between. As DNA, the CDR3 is TGTGCCAGCAGCCCATCAAGGGATGAAAAACTGTTTTTT. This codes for CASSPSRDEKLFF.

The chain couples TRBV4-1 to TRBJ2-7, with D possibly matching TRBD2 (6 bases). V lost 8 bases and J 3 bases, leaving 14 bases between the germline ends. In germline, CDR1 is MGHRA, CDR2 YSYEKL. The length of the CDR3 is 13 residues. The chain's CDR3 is CASAPPTSYEQYF. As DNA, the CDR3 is TGCGCCAGCGCGCCCCCGACTAGCTACGAGCAGTACTTC.

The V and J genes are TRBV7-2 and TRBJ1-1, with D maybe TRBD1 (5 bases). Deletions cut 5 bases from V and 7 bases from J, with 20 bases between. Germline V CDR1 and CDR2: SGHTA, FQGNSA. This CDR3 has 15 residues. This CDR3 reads CASSRSQGALGEAFF. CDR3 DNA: TGTGCCAGCAGCCGGAGCCAAGGGGCCCTGGGTGAAGCTTTCTTT.

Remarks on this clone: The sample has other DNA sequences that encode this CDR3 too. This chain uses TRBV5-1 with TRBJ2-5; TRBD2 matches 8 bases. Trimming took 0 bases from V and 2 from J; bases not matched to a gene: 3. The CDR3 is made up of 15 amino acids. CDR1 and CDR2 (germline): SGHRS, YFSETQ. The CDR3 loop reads CASSLGVAGQETQYF. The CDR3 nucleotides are TGCGCCAGCAGCTTGGGGGTAGCGGGGCAAGAGACCCAGTACTTC.

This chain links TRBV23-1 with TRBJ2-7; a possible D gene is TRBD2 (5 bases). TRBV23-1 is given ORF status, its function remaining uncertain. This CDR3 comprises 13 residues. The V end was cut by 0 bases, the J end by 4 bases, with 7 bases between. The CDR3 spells CASSQSRGYEQYF. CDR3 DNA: TGCGCCAGCAGTCAATCCCGGGGATACGAGCAGTACTTC.

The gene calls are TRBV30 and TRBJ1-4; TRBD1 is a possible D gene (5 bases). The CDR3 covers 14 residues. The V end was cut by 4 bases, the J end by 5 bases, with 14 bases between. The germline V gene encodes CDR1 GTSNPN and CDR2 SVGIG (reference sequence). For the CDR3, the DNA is TGTGCCTGGACCCCCCGGGGCCTAAATGAAAAACTGTTTTTT. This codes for CAWTPRGLNEKLFF.

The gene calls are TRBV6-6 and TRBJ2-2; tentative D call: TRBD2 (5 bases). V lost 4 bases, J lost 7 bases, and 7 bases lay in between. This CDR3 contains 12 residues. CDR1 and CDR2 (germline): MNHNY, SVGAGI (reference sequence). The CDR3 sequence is CASSSGNGELFF. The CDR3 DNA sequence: TGTGCCAGCAGTTCGGGGAACGGGGAGCTGTTTTTT.

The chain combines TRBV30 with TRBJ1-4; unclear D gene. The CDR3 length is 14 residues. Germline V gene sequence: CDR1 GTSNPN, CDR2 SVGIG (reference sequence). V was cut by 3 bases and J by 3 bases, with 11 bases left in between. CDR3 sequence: CAWSVWGANEKLFF. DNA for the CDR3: TGTGCCTGGAGCGTGTGGGGAGCTAATGAAAAACTGTTTTTT.

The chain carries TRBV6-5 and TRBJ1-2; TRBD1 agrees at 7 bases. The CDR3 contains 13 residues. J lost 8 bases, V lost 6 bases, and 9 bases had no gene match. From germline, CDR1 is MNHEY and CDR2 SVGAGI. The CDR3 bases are TGTGCCAGCAGCGGAGGGGGCGGAAGGGGCTACACCTTC. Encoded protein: CASSGGGGRGYTF.

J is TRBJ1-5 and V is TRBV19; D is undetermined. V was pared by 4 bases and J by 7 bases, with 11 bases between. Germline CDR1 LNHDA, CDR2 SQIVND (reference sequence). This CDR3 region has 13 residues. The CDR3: CASSKADYQPQHF. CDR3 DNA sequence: TGTGCCAGTAGTAAGGCAGACTACCAGCCCCAGCATTTT.

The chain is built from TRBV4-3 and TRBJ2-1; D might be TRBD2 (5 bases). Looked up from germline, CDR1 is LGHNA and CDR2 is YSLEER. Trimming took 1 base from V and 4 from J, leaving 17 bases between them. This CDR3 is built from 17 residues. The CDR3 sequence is CASSQGGSGPPYNEQFF. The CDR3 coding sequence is TGCGCCAGCAGCCAAGGAGGGAGCGGCCCCCCTTACAATGAGCAGTTCTTC.

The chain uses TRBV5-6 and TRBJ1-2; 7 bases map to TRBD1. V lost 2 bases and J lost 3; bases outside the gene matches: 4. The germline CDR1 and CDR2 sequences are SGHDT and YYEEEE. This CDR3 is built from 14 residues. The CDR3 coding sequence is TGTGCCAGCAGCTTCTCGGGACAGCACTATGGCTACACCTTC. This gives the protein CASSFSGQHYGYTF. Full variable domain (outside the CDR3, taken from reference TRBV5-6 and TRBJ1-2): DAGVTQSPTHLIKTRGQQVTLRCSPKSGHDTVSWYQQALGQGPQFIFQYYEEEERQRGNFPDRFSGHQFPNYSSELNVNALLLGDSALYLCASSFSGQHYGYTFGSGTRLTVV.

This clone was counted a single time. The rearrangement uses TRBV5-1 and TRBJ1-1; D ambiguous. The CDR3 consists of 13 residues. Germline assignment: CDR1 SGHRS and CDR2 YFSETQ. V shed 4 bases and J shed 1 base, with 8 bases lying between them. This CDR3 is CASSVTRNTEAFF. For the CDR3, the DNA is TGCGCCAGCAGCGTAACAAGGAACACTGAAGCTTTCTTT.

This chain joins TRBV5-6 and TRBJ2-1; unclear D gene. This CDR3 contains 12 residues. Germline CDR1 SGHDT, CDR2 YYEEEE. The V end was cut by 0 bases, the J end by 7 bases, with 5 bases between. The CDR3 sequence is CASSLDRNEQFF. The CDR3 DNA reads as TGTGCCAGCAGCTTGGACCGGAATGAGCAGTTCTTC.

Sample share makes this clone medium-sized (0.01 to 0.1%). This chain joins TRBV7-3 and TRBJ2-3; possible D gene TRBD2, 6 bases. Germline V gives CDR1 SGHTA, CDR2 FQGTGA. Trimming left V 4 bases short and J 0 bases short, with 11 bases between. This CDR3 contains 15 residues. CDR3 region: CASSSYGTSTDTQYF. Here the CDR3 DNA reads TGTGCCAGCAGCTCCTATGGGACTAGCACAGATACGCAGTATTTT. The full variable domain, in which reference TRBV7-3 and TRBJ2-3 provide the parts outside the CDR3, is GAGVSQTPSNKVTEKGKYVELRCDPISGHTALYWYRQSLGQGPEFLIYFQGTGAADDSGLPNDRFFAVRPEGSVSTLKIQRTERGDSAVYLCASSSYGTSTDTQYFGPGTRLTVL.

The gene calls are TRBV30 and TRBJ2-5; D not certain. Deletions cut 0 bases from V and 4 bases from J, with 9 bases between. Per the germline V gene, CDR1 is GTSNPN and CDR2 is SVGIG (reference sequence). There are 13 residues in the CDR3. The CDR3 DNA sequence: TGTGCCTGGAGTGTCTCCAGGAGAGAGACCCAGTACTTC. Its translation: CAWSVSRRETQYF.

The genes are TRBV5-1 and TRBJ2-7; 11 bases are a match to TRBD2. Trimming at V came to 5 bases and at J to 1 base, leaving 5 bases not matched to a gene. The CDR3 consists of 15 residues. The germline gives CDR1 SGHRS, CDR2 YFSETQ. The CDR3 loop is CASRLAGEGSYEQYF. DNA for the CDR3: TGCGCCAGCAGACTAGCGGGAGAGGGGTCCTACGAGCAGTACTTC. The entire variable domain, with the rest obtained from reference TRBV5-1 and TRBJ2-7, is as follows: KAGVTQTPRYLIKTRGQQVTLSCSPISGHRSVSWYQQTPGQGLQFLFEYFSETQRNKGNFPGRFSGRQFSNSRSEMNVSTLELGDSALYLCASRLAGEGSYEQYFGPGTRLTVT.

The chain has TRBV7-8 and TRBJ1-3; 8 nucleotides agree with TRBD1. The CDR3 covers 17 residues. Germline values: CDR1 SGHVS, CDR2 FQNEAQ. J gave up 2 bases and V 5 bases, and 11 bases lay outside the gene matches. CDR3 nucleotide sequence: TGTGCCAGCAGCACAAAATATTCAGGGGGCCCTGGAAACACCATATATTTT. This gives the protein CASSTKYSGGPGNTIYF.

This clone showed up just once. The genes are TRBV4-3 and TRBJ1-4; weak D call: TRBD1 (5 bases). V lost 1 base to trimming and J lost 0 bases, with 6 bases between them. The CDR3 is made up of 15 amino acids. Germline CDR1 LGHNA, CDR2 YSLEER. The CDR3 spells CASSQGGTTNEKLFF. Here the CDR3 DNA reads TGCGCCAGCAGCCAAGGGGGCACAACTAATGAAAAACTGTTTTTT.

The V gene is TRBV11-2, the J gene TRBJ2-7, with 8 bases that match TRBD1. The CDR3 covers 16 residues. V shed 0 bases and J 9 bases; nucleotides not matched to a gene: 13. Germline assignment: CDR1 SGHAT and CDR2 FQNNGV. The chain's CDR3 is CASSLDGQGNPYGQYF. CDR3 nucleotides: TGTGCCAGCAGCTTAGATGGACAGGGTAACCCCTATGGGCAGTACTTC.

The CDR3 protein is CSVKQGIYGYTF. Written as DNA, the CDR3 is TGCAGCGTTAAACAGGGGATCTATGGCTACACCTTC. The chain is built from TRBV29-1 and TRBJ1-2, with 7 bases aligning to TRBD1. This CDR3 contains 12 residues. Trimming took 5 bases from V and 4 from J; bases not matched to a gene: 4. Germline CDR1 reads SQVTM; CDR2 reads ANQGSEA.

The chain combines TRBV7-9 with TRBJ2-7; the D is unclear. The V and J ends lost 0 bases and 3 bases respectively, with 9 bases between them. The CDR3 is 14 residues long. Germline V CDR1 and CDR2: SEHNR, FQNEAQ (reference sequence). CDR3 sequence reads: CASSLATALYEQYF. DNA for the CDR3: TGTGCCAGCAGCTTAGCTACTGCACTCTACGAGCAGTACTTC.

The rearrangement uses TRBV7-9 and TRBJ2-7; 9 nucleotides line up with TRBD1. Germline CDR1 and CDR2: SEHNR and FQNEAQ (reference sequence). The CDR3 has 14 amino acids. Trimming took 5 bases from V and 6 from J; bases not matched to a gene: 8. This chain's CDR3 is CASSIPGQGSEQYF. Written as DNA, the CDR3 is TGTGCCAGCAGCATCCCGGGACAGGGTTCCGAGCAGTACTTC.

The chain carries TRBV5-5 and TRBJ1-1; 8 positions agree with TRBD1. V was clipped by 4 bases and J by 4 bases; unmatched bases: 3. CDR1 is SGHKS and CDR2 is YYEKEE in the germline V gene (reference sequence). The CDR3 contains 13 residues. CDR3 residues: CASSVTGGTEAFF. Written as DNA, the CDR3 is TGTGCCAGCAGCGTTACAGGGGGCACTGAAGCTTTCTTT.

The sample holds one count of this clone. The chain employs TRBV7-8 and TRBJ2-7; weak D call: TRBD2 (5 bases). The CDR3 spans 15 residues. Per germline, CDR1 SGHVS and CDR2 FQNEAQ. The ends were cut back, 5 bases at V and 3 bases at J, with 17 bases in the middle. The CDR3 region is CASSPSWSGGYEQYF. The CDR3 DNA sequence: TGTGCCAGCAGCCCATCGTGGAGCGGCGGCTACGAGCAGTACTTC.

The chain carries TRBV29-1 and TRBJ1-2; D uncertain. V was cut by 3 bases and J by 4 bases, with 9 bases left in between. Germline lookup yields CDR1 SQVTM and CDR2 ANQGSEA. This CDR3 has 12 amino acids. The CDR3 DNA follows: TGCAGCGTTGAGCGGAGACCCTATGGCTACACCTTC. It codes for CSVERRPYGYTF.

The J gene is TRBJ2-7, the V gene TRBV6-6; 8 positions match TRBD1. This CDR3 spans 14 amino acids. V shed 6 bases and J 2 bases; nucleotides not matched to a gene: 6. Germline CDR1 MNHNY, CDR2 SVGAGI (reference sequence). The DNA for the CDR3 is TGTGCCAGCAGGCGAGGACAGGGAGCCTACGAGCAGTACTTC. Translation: CASRRGQGAYEQYF.